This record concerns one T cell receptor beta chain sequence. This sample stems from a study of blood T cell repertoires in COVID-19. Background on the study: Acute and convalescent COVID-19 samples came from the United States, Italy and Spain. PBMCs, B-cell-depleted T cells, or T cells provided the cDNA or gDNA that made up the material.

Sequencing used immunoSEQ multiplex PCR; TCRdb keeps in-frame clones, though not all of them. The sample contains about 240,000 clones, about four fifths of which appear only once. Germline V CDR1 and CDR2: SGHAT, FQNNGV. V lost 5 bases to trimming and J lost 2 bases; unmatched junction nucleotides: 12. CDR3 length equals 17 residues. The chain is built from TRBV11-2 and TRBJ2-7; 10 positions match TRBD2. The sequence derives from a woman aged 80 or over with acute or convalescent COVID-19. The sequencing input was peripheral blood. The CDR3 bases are TGTGCCAGCAGCCCCAGTCTACTAGCGGGGAAGCCCTACGAGCAGTACTTC. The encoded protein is CASSPSLLAGKPYEQYF.